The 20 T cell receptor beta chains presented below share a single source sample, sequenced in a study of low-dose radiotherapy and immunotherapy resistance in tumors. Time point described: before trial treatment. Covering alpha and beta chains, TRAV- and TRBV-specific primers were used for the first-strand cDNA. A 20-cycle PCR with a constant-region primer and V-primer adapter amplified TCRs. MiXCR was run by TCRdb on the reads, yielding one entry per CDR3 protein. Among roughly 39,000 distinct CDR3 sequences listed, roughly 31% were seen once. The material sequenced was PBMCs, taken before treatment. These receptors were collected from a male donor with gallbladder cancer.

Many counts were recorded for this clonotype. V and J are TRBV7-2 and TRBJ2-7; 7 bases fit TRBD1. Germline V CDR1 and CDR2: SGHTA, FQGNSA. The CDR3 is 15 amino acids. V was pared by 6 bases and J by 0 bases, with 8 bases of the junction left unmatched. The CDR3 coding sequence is TGTGCCAGCAGTTCCGGACAGGTTAGCTCCTACGAGCAGTACTTC. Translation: CASSSGQVSSYEQYF.

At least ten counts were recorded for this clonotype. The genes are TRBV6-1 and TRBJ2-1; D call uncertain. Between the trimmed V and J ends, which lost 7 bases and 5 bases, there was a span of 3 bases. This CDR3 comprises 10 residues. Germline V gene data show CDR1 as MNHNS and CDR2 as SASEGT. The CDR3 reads CASKDNEQFF. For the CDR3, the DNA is TGTGCCAGCAAGGACAATGAGCAGTTCTTC.

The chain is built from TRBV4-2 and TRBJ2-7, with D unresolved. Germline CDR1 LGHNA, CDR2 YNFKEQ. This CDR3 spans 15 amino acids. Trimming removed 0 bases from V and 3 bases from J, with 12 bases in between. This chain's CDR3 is CASSQDRARVYEQYF. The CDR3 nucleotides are TGTGCCAGCAGCCAAGATCGGGCTAGAGTCTACGAGCAGTACTTC.

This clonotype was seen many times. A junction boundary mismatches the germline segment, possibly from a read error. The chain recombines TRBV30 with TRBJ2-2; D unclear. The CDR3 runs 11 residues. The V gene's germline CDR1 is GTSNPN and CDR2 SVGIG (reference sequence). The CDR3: CAWSPTRELFF. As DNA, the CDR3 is TGTGCCTGGAGTCCCACCAGGGAGCTGTTTTTT.

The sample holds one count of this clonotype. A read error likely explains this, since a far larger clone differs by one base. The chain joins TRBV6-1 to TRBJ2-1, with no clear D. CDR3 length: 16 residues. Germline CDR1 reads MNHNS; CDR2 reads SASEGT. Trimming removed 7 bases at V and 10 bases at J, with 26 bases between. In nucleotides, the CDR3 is TGTGCCAGCACCCCCGGTGGCGGCCGGAGCTCCTACGAGCAGTTCTTC. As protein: CASTPGGGRSSYEQFF.

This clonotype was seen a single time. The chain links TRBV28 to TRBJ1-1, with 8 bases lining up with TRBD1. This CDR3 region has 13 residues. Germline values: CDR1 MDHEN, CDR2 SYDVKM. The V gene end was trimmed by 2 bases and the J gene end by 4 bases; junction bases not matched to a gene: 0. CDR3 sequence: CASSLGTGTEAFF. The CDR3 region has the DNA TGTGCCAGCAGTTTAGGGACAGGCACTGAAGCTTTCTTT.

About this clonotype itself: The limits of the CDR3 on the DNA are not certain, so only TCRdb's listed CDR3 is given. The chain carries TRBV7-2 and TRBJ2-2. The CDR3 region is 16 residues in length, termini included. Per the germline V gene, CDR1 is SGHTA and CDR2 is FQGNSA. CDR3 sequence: CASSSQSANTGELFFF.

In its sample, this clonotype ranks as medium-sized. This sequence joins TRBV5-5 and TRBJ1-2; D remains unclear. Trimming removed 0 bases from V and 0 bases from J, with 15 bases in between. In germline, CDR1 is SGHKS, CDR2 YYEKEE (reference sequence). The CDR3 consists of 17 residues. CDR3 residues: CASSLAPPKATNYGYTF. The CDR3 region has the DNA TGTGCCAGCAGCTTGGCACCCCCTAAGGCTACTAACTATGGCTACACCTTC.

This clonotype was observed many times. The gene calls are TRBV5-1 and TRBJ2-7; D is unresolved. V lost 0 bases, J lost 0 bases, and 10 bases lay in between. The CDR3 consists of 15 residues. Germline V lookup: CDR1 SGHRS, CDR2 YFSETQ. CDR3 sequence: CASSLVHRASYEQYF. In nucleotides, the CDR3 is TGCGCCAGCAGCTTGGTACACCGAGCCTCCTACGAGCAGTACTTC. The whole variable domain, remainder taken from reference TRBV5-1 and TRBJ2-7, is KAGVTQTPRYLIKTRGQQVTLSCSPISGHRSVSWYQQTPGQGLQFLFEYFSETQRNKGNFPGRFSGRQFSNSRSEMNVSTLELGDSALYLCASSLVHRASYEQYFGPGTRLTVT.

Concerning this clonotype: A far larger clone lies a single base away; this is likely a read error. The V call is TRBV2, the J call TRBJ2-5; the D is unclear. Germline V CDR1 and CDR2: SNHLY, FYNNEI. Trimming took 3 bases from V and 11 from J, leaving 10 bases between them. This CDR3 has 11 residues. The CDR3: CASSDYNEQYF. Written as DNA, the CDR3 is TGTGCCAGCAGTGATTACAATGAGCAGTACTTC. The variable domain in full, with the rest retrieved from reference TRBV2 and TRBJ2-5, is EPEVTQTPSHQVTQMGQEVILRCVPISNHLYFYWYRQILGQKVEFLVSFYNNEISEKSEIFDDQFSVERPDGSNFTLKIRSTKLEDSAMYFCASSDYNEQYFGPGTRLLVL.

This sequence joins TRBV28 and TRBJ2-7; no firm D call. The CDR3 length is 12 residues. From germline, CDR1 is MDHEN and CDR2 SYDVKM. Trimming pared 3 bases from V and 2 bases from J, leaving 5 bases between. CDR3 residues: CASSFAAYEQYF. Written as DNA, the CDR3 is TGTGCCAGCAGTTTTGCAGCCTACGAGCAGTACTTC. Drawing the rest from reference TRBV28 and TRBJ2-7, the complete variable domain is DVKVTQSSRYLVKRTGEKVFLECVQDMDHENMFWYRQDPGLGLRLIYFSYDVKMKEKGDIPEGYSVSREKKERFSLILESASTNQTSMYLCASSFAAYEQYFGPGTRLTVT.

The CDR3 is CSATRASGTGTQYF. The CDR3 coding sequence is TGCAGTGCTACAAGGGCTAGCGGGACGGGGACCCAGTACTTC. The J gene is TRBJ2-5, the V gene TRBV20-1; 9 bases agree with TRBD2. The J segment lost 7 bases and the V segment lost 4 bases, leaving 10 bases of the junction unmatched. Germline CDR1 reads DFQATT; CDR2 reads SNEGSKA (reference sequence). This CDR3 has 14 amino acids.

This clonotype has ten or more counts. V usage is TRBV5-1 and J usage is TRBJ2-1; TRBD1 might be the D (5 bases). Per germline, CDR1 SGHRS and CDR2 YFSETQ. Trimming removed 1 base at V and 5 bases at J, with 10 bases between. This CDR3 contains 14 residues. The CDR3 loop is CASSLWQGNNEQFF. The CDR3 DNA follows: TGCGCCAGCAGCTTGTGGCAGGGAAACAATGAGCAGTTCTTC.

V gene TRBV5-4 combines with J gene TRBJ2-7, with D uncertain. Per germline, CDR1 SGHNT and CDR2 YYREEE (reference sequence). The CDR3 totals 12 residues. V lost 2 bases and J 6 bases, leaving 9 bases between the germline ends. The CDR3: CASSLWQTEQYF. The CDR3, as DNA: TGTGCCAGCAGCTTATGGCAGACCGAGCAGTACTTC.

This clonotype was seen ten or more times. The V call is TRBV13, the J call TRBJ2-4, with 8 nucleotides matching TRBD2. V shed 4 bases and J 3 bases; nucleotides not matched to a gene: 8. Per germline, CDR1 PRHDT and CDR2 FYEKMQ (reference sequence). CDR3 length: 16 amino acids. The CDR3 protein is CASSSTGLDIKNIQYF. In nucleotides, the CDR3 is TGTGCCAGCAGCTCAACGGGACTAGACATCAAAAACATTCAGTACTTC. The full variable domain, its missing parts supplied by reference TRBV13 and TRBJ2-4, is AAGVIQSPRHLIKEKRETATLKCYPIPRHDTVYWYQQGPGQDPQFLISFYEKMQSDKGSIPDRFSAQQFSDYHSELNMSSLELGDSALYFCASSSTGLDIKNIQYFGAGTRLSVL.

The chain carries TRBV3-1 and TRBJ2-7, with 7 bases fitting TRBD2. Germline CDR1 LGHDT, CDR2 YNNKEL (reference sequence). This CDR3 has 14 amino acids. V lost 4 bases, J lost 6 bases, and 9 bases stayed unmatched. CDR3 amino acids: CASSPGTKMAEQYF. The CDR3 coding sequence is TGTGCCAGCAGCCCCGGGACTAAGATGGCCGAGCAGTACTTC.

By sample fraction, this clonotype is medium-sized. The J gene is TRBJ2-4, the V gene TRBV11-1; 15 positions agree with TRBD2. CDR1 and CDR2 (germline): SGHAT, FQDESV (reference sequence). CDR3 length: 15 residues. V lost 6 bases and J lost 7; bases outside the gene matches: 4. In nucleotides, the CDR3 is TGTGCCAGCAGTCCCGGGACTAGCGGGGGGAACATTCAGTACTTC. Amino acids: CASSPGTSGGNIQYF.

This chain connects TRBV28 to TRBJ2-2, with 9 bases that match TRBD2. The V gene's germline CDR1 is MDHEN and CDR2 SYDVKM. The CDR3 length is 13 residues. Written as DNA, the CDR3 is TGTGGGATAGCGGGAGTAAACACCGGGGAGCTGTTTTTT. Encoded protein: CGIAGVNTGELFF.

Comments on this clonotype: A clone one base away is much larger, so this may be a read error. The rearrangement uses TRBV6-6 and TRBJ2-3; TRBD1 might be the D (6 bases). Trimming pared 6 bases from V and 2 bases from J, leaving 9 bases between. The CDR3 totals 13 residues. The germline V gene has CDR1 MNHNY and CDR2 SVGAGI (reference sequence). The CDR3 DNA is TGTGCCAGCAGAGACAGGCACACAGATACGCAGTATTTT. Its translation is CASRDRHTDTQYF.

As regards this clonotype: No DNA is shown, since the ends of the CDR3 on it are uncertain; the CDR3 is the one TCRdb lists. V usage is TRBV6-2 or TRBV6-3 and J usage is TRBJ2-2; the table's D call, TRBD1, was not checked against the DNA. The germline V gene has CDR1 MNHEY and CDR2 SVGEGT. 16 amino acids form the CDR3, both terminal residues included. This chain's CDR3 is CARSYRGSNTGELFFF.